Reported below is one T cell receptor beta chain. Its antigen remains unknown. This entry is derived from a study of cytomegalovirus exposure and HLA in healthy donors. Study results and caveats: Differences between HLA loci emerged in a later analysis of TCR association rates, with DRB1 most and HLA-C fewest. A few CMV-associated chains proved CMV antigen-specific in vitro.

The CDR3 has 17 amino acids. The V gene's germline CDR1 is GTSNPN and CDR2 SVGIG (reference sequence). V lost 3 bases to trimming and J lost 6 bases; unmatched junction nucleotides: 13. With 60 Vbeta and 13 Jbeta primers, the PCR was carried out. Some clones are missing from TCRdb's copy, which holds only in-frame ones; the method was immunoSEQ multiplex PCR. Of about 50,000 clones detected, more than 60% appear once; the ten largest clones hold approximately 2.7%. The chain employs TRBV30 and TRBJ2-2; 10 nucleotides agree with TRBD2. The clonotype was recovered from a woman between 35 and 50 years old in good health and CMV-seropositive. The sequencing sample was made of PBMCs. CDR3 DNA: TGTGCCTGGAGCACCGGGCTACTAGCGGGGTTCTCCGGGGAGCTGTTTTTT. This codes for CAWSTGLLAGFSGELFF.